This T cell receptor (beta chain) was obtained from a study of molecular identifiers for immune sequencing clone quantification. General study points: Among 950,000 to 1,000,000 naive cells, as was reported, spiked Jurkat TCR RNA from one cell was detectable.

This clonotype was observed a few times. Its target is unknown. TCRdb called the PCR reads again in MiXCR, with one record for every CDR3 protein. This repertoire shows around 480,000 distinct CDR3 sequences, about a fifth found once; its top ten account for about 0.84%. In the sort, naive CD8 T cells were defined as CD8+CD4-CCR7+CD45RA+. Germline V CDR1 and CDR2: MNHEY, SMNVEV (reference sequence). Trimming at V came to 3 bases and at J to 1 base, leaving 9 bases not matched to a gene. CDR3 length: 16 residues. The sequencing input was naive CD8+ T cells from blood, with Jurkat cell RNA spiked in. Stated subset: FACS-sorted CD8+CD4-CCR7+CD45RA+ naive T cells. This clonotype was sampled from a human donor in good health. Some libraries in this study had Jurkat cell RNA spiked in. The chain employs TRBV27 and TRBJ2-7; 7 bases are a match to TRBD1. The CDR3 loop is CASSFTGQLRSYEQYF. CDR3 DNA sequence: TGTGCCAGCAGTTTTACGGGACAGCTTCGATCCTACGAGCAGTACTTC.